Ten or more counts support the clone carrying this TCR beta chain. With 4 bases clipped from V and 3 bases from J, the junction kept 4 bases outside the gene matches. From germline, CDR1 is SGHVS and CDR2 FNYEAQ. This CDR3 is 16 amino acids long. TCRdb passed the multiplex PCR reads through MiXCR, listing each CDR3 protein once. The sample shows under 80,000 distinct CDR3 sequences, less than 45% of them seen only once. The data are from a study of breast tumors, draining lymph nodes, adjacent tissues. This chain uses TRBV7-6 with TRBJ2-7, with 15 bases identical to TRBD2. This TCR derives from a female donor with breast cancer. Some clones in this sample may be carry-over from other donors' samples. The sample comprised breast tumor tissue. The DNA of the CDR3 is TGTGCCAGCAGCTCCGGACTAGCGGGAGGGAACTACGAGCAGTACTTC. This translates into CASSSGLAGGNYEQYF.